This T cell receptor beta chain stems from a study of T cell responses to AZD1222 COVID-19 vaccine (dated by TCRdb to 2020 to 2023). For the wider study: TCR sequencing covered fewer than 250 trial participants: 200 to 210 given two doses of AZD1222 and around 26 given two doses of MenACWY control vaccine. Trial participants were enrolled by age into subgroups of 18-55, 56-69 and 70-plus years, and around 150, 28 and 57 TCR-sequenced participants, respectively, were included in these subgroups. Beyond this particular receptor, the publication reports: Because no day 14 peak-response samples were available, the repertoires could be characterized only after the peak T cell response. CD4 TCRs associated with the vaccine covered the entire spike protein, and the dominant responses were in regions 160-218 and 743-854. Conclusions about previously exposed vaccinees were limited because only five to seven AZD1222 recipients were SARS-CoV-2 seropositive at baseline. Nearly half of unique spike-specific TCRs reportedly recognized epitopes outside regions mutated in the B.1.351 and B.1.1.7 variants. Most participants were white British and females outnumbered males, and the authors suggested that clonal diversity may have been underestimated. In the small 56-69-year group, the increase in depth fell short of significance, most likely because of low power. A significant rise in spike-specific TCR breadth and depth was observed after two AZD1222 doses relative to day 0 and relative to MenACWY recipients.

At the junction V is shortened by 1 base and J by 7 bases, with 7 bases in between. The germline V gene encodes CDR1 SGHTA and CDR2 FQGNSA. The CDR3, cysteine through phenylalanine, is 12 amino acids long. The CDR3 DNA has 36 bases and is translated from base 1. On this clone itself: It lacks a known antigen. Base qualities are not provided; no much larger clone lies one nucleotide away.

According to the study, the label for this sample's time point signals: about 28 days (+/-7) after the second vaccine dose. AZD1222 recipients given second doses at about 4 weeks or at about 12 weeks were pooled, since spike-specific TCR depth and breadth were not found to differ between the two schedules. Vaccinee samples were obtained from the UK trials COV001 and COV002, which included a single-blind randomized controlled phase 2/3 trial of AZD1222 (ChAdOx1 nCoV-19) in healthy adults. Trial participant PBMC samples were collected at day 0 and day 28 after the second dose for TCRbeta chain sequencing. The CDR3 regions of human TCRbeta chains were analyzed by immunosequencing. The published analysis was carried out like this. Repertoire TCRs were checked for matches against a reference library of SARS-CoV-2-specific TCRs that had been generated using the MIRA antigen-specificity platform. Breadth was defined as the fraction of unique TCRs that were SARS-CoV-2-associated. Depth was defined as the fraction of total T cells that were SARS-CoV-2-associated. Using the MIRA data, each spike-specific TCR was assigned both to the spike region to which the TCR was reactive and to a CD4 or CD8 class. Log10-transformed breadth and depth values were compared by one-way ANOVA with Sidak's multiple comparisons tests. Not all clones reach the TCRdb copy of this immuneACCESS table, which keeps in-frame sequences only. Checked studies attribute under half of the gap to unresolved V genes and leave the rest unexplained. That table gives V, J and clone size, and the DNA gave D and trimming. The sample table contains 180,000 or so clones; only one count was recorded for just over 90% of them. The ten largest clonotypes hold approximately 1.2% of the sample.

The sequence joins TRBV7-2 to TRBJ1-2; no D gene can be assigned with confidence. This receptor was identified in an adult who received the AZD1222 COVID-19 vaccine. Sequencing was performed on peripheral blood, taken 28 days after the second AZD1222 dose. The nucleotide sequence is TGTGCCAGCAGCTTAGAAACCGGTGGCTACACCTTC. It encodes CASSLETGGYTF.